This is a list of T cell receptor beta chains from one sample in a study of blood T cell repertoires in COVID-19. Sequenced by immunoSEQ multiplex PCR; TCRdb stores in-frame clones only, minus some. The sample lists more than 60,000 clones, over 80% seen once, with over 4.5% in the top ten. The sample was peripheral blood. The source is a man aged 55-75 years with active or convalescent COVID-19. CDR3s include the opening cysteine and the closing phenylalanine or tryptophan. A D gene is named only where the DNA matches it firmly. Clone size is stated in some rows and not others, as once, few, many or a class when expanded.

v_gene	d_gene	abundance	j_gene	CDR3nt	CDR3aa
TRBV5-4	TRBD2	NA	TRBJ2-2	TGTGCCAGCAGCTTTGGTAGCGGGGGGTCCTACACCGGGGAGCTGTTTTTT	CASSFGSGGSYTGELFF
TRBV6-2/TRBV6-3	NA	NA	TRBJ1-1	TGTGCCAGCAGTTACAAATTAGGACAGACAAACACTGAAGCTTTCTTT	CASSYKLGQTNTEAFF
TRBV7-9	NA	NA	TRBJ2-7	TGTGCCAGCAGCTCGCAAGGCCGGACAGACTCCTACGAGCAGTACTTC	CASSSQGRTDSYEQYF
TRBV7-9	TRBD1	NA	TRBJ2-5	TGTGCCAGCAGCTTCGGACAGGGCCGGGAGACCCAGTACTTC	CASSFGQGRETQYF
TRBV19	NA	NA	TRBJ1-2	TGTGCCAGCACCCTCTACACAGCAGCTAACTATGGCTACACCTTC	CASTLYTAANYGYTF
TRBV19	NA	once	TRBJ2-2	TGTGCCAGTAGTATCGGGACATCGAACACCGGGGAGCTGTTTTTT	CASSIGTSNTGELFF
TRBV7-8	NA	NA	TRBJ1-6	TGTGCCAGCAGCCGAGAGCAGACAGCCAAGGATTCACCCCTCCACTTT	CASSREQTAKDSPLHF
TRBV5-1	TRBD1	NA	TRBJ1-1	TGCGCCAGCAGCTCGTGGGGACAGGGGAACACTGAAGCTTTCTTT	CASSSWGQGNTEAFF
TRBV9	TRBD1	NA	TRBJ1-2	TGTGCCAGCAGCGTAGACCCAGGACAGGATTCTAACTATGGCTACACCTTC	CASSVDPGQDSNYGYTF
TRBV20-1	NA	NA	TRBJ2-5	TGCAGTGCTTTACAAGAGACCCAGTACTTC	CSALQETQYF
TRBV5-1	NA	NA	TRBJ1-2	TGCGCCAGCAAGAGCTCAGGTTACATTAACTATGGCTACACCTTC	CASKSSGYINYGYTF
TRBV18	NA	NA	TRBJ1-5	TGTGCCAGCTCACTAACTTCGACAGGCAATCAGCCCCAGCATTTT	CASSLTSTGNQPQHF
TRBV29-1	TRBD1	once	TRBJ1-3	TGCAGCTACAGGGGGTCATCTGGAAACACCATATATTTT	CSYRGSSGNTIYF
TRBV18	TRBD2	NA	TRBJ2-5	TGTGCCAGCTCACCAGGAGGAACAGCGGGGTTTCTAGAGACCCAGTACTTC	CASSPGGTAGFLETQYF
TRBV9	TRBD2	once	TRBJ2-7	TGTGCCAGCAGCGTTGGACTAGCGGGGGGGACGTACGAGCAGTACTTC	CASSVGLAGGTYEQYF
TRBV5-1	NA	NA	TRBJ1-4	TGCGCCAGCAGCTTTACAACAGGGAATGGGAATGAAAAACTGTTTTTT	CASSFTTGNGNEKLFF
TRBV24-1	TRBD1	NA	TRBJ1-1	TGTGCCACCAGTGATTTACGGACAGGGGGTCTAAAGGAAGCTTTCTTT	CATSDLRTGGLKEAFF
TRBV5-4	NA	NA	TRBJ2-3	TGTGCCAGCAGCATTCAGCGGGTCTCTGCAGATACGCAGTATTTT	CASSIQRVSADTQYF
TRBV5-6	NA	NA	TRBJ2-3	TGTGCCAGCAGCTCTGTAACGGGGGTTCAGGATACGCAGTATTTT	CASSSVTGVQDTQYF
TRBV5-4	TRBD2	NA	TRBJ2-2	TGTGCCAGCGTCTACAGCGGGGGCCTGAACACCGGGGAGCTGTTTTTT	CASVYSGGLNTGELFF